The rows below give T cell receptor beta chains drawn from one sample of a study of radiotherapy plus CTLA-4 blockade in lung cancer. Only in-frame clones appear in the TCRdb table, and some are missing; sequencing was by immunoSEQ multiplex PCR. In the table there are about 77,000 clones, 70% to 80% of which are singletons. Sample: peripheral blood, taken from a patient treated with radiotherapy plus ipilimumab. The source is a human donor with non-small cell lung cancer whose response to radiotherapy plus ipilimumab could not be evaluated. Both conserved end residues are part of each CDR3. Fields, in order: J gene, D gene, V gene, clone size, CDR3 DNA, CDR3 protein. The D gene is left open where the match is weak. The size field is filled for only some rows; it gives once, few, many or a size class.

TRBJ1-2,-,TRBV2,-,TGTGCCAGCAGGATCCCTGACACTAACTATGGCTACACCTTC,CASRIPDTNYGYTF
TRBJ2-5,TRBD2,TRBV5-1,-,TGCGCCAGCAGCCCTGGGACTAGCGGGACCCAAGAGACCCAGTACTTC,CASSPGTSGTQETQYF
TRBJ1-5,TRBD1,TRBV12-5,-,TGTGCTAGTGCCACTTCCGGGCCGGGACAGAGCAATCAGCCCCAGCATTTT,CASATSGPGQSNQPQHF
TRBJ2-5,TRBD2,TRBV7-3,-,TGTGCCAGCAGCTCGACTAGCGGGGGGCCCCAGTACTTC,CASSSTSGGPQYF
TRBJ1-1,-,TRBV30,-,TGTGCCTGGAGTGGGAGGACTGAAGCTTTCTTT,CAWSGRTEAFF
TRBJ2-5,-,TRBV11-2,-,TGTGCCAGCAGTCCGGACAACCAAGAGACCCAGTACTTC,CASSPDNQETQYF
TRBJ1-5,-,TRBV30,-,TGTGCCTGGGGGCAGGATAGCAATCAGCCCCAGCATTTT,CAWGQDSNQPQHF
TRBJ1-5,TRBD1,TRBV28,once,TGTGCCAGCAGTTCTAGACAGGGCGGGAATCAGCCCCAGCATTTT,CASSSRQGGNQPQHF
TRBJ2-1,-,TRBV9,-,TGTGCCAGCAGCGTATTACAGGGACCCTACAATGAGCAGTTCTTC,CASSVLQGPYNEQFF
TRBJ2-5,-,TRBV28,-,TGTGCCAGCAGTTTAACCCTAGCTTGGGGAGAGACCCAGTACTTC,CASSLTLAWGETQYF
TRBJ1-5,TRBD1,TRBV11-2,-,TGTGCCAGCAGCTTACTGCAGGGACAGGGAATATATAGCAATCAGCCCCAGCATTTT,CASSLLQGQGIYSNQPQHF
TRBJ1-2,-,TRBV29-1,-,TGCAGCGTTGCGACAGTTCACAACTATGGCTACACCTTC,CSVATVHNYGYTF
TRBJ1-2,-,TRBV23-1,once,TGCGCCAGCATCCTAAAACCTAACTATGGCTACACCTTC,CASILKPNYGYTF
TRBJ1-1,-,TRBV6-5,-,TGTGCCAGCAGCGTGCGGGTGAGGGACACTGAAGCTTTCTTT,CASSVRVRDTEAFF
TRBJ2-3,TRBD2,TRBV19,-,TGTGCCAGTAGTAGAAATTCAGCGGGAGGGCCAACAGATACGCAGTATTTT,CASSRNSAGGPTDTQYF
TRBJ1-1,TRBD1,TRBV5-3,-,TGTGCCAGAAGCTTGCAGCCGGACAGGGGGCGCGACACTGAAGCTTTCTTT,CARSLQPDRGRDTEAFF
TRBJ1-2,TRBD1,TRBV5-1,once,TGCGCCAGCAGGTACGGGACAGGGGATAGAGGCTACACCTTC,CASRYGTGDRGYTF
TRBJ1-1,-,TRBV19,once,TGTGCCAGTACCCTCAAGGGAGGGCAAGAAGCTTTCTTT,CASTLKGGQEAFF
TRBJ1-4,-,TRBV30,-,TGTGCCTGGAGTGTACAGCTTAATGAAAAACTGTTTTTT,CAWSVQLNEKLFF
TRBJ2-1,-,TRBV4-1,-,TGCGCCAGCAGCGTTCCAGGGGCGCTGGGAAATGAGCAGTTCTTC,CASSVPGALGNEQFF